This TCR beta chain emerged from a study of OX40 agonist ivuxolimab in advanced cancers. About the study: Aged roughly 23 to 85 with a mean of about 63 years, they were around 83% male.

Repertoires were generated with immunoSEQ multiplex PCR, while TCRdb's copy carries only in-frame clones and drops some. The sample consists of over 95,000 clones, roughly nine tenths of them appearing once. This CDR3 is built from 16 residues. In germline, CDR1 is SQVTM, CDR2 ANQGSEA. V shed 7 bases, J shed 4 bases, and the junction held 15 bases outside the gene matches. Points from the study as a whole: On average, a greater number of expanded clones characterised CD8+ T cells relative to CD4+.

With regard to this clone: Its antigen is currently unknown.

The sequencing used CD4+ or CD8+ T cells sorted from blood, collected in a trial of the OX40 agonist ivuxolimab. This chain links TRBV29-1 with TRBJ2-3, with TRBD2 identical over 9 bases. This sequence originates from an adult with an advanced solid tumor such as melanoma, head and neck, liver or kidney cancer. CDR3 amino acids: CSAQPGSSGSPDTQYF. CDR3 in DNA: TGCAGCGCCCAGCCTGGGAGTAGCGGGAGTCCAGATACGCAGTATTTT.